This T cell receptor beta chain originates from a study of blood T cell repertoires in COVID-19 (TCRdb year 2020). In terms of the full investigation: Collaborator samples came from the United States, Italy and Spain and covered acute and convalescent phases of COVID-19. Samples were obtained from the ongoing ImmuneRACE study (first 160 participants) and from 1,200 or so subjects provided by 6 global collaborators. The sample metadata nearly always contained a de-identified subject ID, COVID-19 status, age in years and sex. Where available, HLA class I and class II types were taken from metadata supplied by the sample provider and were not determined by assay-based typing. Subjects who had been exposed to COVID-19, were actively infected with it, or had recovered from it provided the deeply sampled blood TCRbeta repertoires that made up the dataset. The repertoires were released in a freely available public database intended as a resource for research on the immune response to SARS-CoV-2. The prospective study material was composed of cDNA or gDNA derived from T cells, B-cell-depleted T cells, or PBMCs.

V has 5 bases trimmed and J has 7 bases trimmed; junction bases matching no gene number 12. The CDR3 numbers 15 residues from cysteine through phenylalanine. Of all the DNA, just the CDR3 is kept, 45 bases in frame from base 1. Looking up the germline V gene yields CDR1 MDHEN and CDR2 SYDVKM. In Seattle, one collaborating source enrolled patients while the infection was active and tracked those patients longitudinally over the course of disease. Whole blood was collected in K2EDTA tubes by collaborating institutions according to the institutions' own protocols. For TCRbeta analysis, collaborators shipped samples in one of three forms: frozen whole blood, isolated PBMCs, or DNA extracted from either of those sample types. Concerning this clone itself: Its antigen is still unknown. Base qualities are not provided; no much larger clone lies one nucleotide away.

The immunoSEQ Assay, a bias-controlled multiplex PCR, was used to amplify TCRbeta CDR3 regions from genomic DNA. The source study handled its data this way. Within the assay, amplification of reference gene primers was used to estimate how many nucleated cells each sample contained. To quantify the absolute abundance of each unique TCRbeta CDR3 rearrangement, sequence reads were collapsed and filtered. For each sample, productive Simpson clonality was calculated as the square root of Simpson's diversity index across productive rearrangements. TCRdb stores this immuneACCESS table with in-frame sequences only. Part of the clones is absent; in the studies checked, under half of the shortfall reflects unresolved V genes, and no reason is known for the rest. V, J and clone size were drawn from that table, and D and trimming were deduced from the DNA. Present in this sample are roughly 170,000 clones, about four fifths of which were seen just once. Clones ranked in the top ten supply more than 6.5% of the sample.

Beyond this particular receptor, the publication reports: Clinical and demographic metadata were provided uncurated, with the amount varying by source and participant.

This clonotype was obtained from a woman aged 55-70 years with COVID-19, enrolled during active disease. This chain joins TRBV28 to TRBJ2-5; the central 8 bases match TRBD2. The sample was peripheral blood. The base sequence is TGTGCCAGCAGTCCGGGGGGGCAGATTGGAGCGACCCAGTACTTC. Its translation is CASSPGGQIGATQYF.